A selection of T cell receptor beta chains follows, all from one sample in a study of graft-versus-host responses after intestinal transplantation. Method: immunoSEQ multiplex PCR; TCRdb's copy keeps in-frame clones and lacks some. Found here are 100,000 or so clones, 91% of them singletons; the top ten hold over 0.15%. These receptors lack a known antigen. Sequencing used unstimulated CD4+ T cells sorted from spleen or lymph node cells, obtained before transplant. These receptors all come from a human donor who was the organ donor for an intestinal transplant. Both conserved end residues are part of each CDR3. The order of the fields is V gene, clone size, J gene, CDR3 length, D gene, CDR3 DNA, CDR3 protein. A D gene is named only where the DNA matches it firmly. Rows may omit the clone size; those that give it use once, few, many or a size class.

v_call: TRBV4-2; clone_size: NA; j_call: TRBJ2-7; cdr3_length: 16; d_call: NA; cdr3_nt: TGTGCCAGCAGCCAAGGACAATCAGGACACCCCTACGAGCAGTACTTC; cdr3_aa: CASSQGQSGHPYEQYF
v_call: TRBV4-1; clone_size: NA; j_call: TRBJ2-7; cdr3_length: 13; d_call: TRBD1; cdr3_nt: TGCGCCAGCAGCTCCGGGACAGCCTACGAGCAGTACTTC; cdr3_aa: CASSSGTAYEQYF
v_call: TRBV18; clone_size: NA; j_call: TRBJ1-2; cdr3_length: 15; d_call: TRBD1; cdr3_nt: TGTGCCAGCTCACAACCAGGGGGTCTGAACTATGGCTACACCTTC; cdr3_aa: CASSQPGGLNYGYTF
v_call: TRBV6-5; clone_size: NA; j_call: TRBJ2-1; cdr3_length: 14; d_call: TRBD2; cdr3_nt: TGTGCCAGCAGGGCGGGACTAGCATACAATGAGCAGTTCTTC; cdr3_aa: CASRAGLAYNEQFF
v_call: TRBV30; clone_size: NA; j_call: TRBJ2-7; cdr3_length: 11; d_call: NA; cdr3_nt: TGTGCCTGGACGAACTATTACGAGCAGTACTTC; cdr3_aa: CAWTNYYEQYF
v_call: TRBV5-6; clone_size: NA; j_call: TRBJ2-7; cdr3_length: 13; d_call: TRBD2; cdr3_nt: TGTGCCAGCCTAGCGGACGGAACCTACGAGCAGTACTTC; cdr3_aa: CASLADGTYEQYF
v_call: TRBV4-2; clone_size: NA; j_call: TRBJ2-3; cdr3_length: 16; d_call: NA; cdr3_nt: TGTGCCAGCAGCCAGGGGGGAGACGATCGCACAGATACGCAGTATTTT; cdr3_aa: CASSQGGDDRTDTQYF
v_call: TRBV27; clone_size: once; j_call: TRBJ2-1; cdr3_length: 15; d_call: TRBD2; cdr3_nt: TGTGCCAGCAGTTTATCCCCAGGGAGGGTCAATGAGCAGTTCTTC; cdr3_aa: CASSLSPGRVNEQFF
v_call: TRBV14; clone_size: NA; j_call: TRBJ2-7; cdr3_length: 15; d_call: TRBD1; cdr3_nt: TGTGCCAGCAGCCAAATGGACAGGGCCGACTACGAGCAGTACTTC; cdr3_aa: CASSQMDRADYEQYF
v_call: TRBV6-5; clone_size: NA; j_call: TRBJ2-1; cdr3_length: 15; d_call: TRBD2; cdr3_nt: TGTGCCAGCAGCTCACTAGCGGGGGGGGGCAATGAGCAGTTCTTC; cdr3_aa: CASSSLAGGGNEQFF